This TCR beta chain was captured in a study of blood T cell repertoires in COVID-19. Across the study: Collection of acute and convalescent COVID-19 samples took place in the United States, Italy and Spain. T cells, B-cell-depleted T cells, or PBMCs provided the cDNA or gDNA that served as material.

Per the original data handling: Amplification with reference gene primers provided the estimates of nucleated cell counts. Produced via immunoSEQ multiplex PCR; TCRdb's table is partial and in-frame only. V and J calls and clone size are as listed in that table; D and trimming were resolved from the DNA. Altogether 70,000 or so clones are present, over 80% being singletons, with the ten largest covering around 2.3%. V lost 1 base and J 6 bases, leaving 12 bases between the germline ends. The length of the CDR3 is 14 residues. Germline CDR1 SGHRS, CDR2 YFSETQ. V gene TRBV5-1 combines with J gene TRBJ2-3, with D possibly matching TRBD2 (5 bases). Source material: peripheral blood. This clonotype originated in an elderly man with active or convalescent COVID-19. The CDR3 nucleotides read TGCGCCAGCAGCTTGTTGAAACCGGGGGATACGCAGTATTTT. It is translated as CASSLLKPGDTQYF.